Listed here is a single T cell receptor beta chain. Its specificity is unknown. This entry belongs to a study of cytomegalovirus exposure and HLA in healthy donors. Study outcomes and limitations: Several of the most significant clusters appeared, in a later analysis, to be linked to common viral pathogens. A later analysis reportedly found that, within productive TCRs, an Asian-associated ancestry cluster had fewer N-insertions than the mean observed across the roughly 730 donors. Roughly uniform depth of sequencing across donors was assumed in presence/absence analyses.

The V gene end was trimmed by 3 bases and the J gene end by 0 bases; junction bases not matched to a gene: 5. This CDR3 contains 15 residues. Germline V gene data show CDR1 as SGHDT and CDR2 as YYEEEE. Amplification used 60 Vbeta primers and 13 Jbeta primers. Profiling relied on immunoSEQ multiplex PCR, and the TCRdb table lists in-frame clones only, not all of them. The sample yields approximately 97,000 clones, around 72% seen once. The V gene is TRBV5-6, the J gene TRBJ2-7, with TRBD1 matching over 8 bases. The TCR was taken from a middle-aged man in good health and CMV-seronegative. Sample: PBMCs. CDR3 DNA sequence: TGTGCCAGCAGCTGGTCAACAGGGGGCTCCTACGAGCAGTACTTC. Its translation: CASSWSTGGSYEQYF.